This T cell receptor (beta chain) was obtained from a study of T cell repertoires and HLA-DP antigens. Study background: One alloantigen had about nine groove amino acid differences from self, the other one.

As for this clone: What it binds is not known. Other DNA sequences in this sample translate to the same CDR3.

Data came from immunoSEQ multiplex PCR; TCRdb stores just in-frame clones and leaves some out. The sample yields around 90,000 clones, roughly 86% seen once. Study-wide points: The CD4+ repertoire was not split into naive and memory. Against one allele, clones undetected before culture averaged about 40%; against the other, 50% to 60%.

Looked up from germline, CDR1 is MNHEY and CDR2 is SVGAGI. The V gene lost 2 bases and the J gene lost 1 base, with 9 bases spanning the gap. The CDR3 sequence is 15 residues long. Untouched CD4+ T cells were isolated by negative selection, averaging about 98% purity. The sequencing input was CD4+ T cells from PBMCs. The chain combines TRBV6-5 with TRBJ2-1; D is possibly TRBD2 (6 bases). This TCR was sampled from a man aged 50 to 60 in good health and CMV-seronegative. This CDR3 reads CASSYEGRSYNEQFF. As DNA, the CDR3 is TGTGCCAGCAGTTACGAAGGGAGGTCCTACAATGAGCAGTTCTTC.